Listed here are 5 T cell receptor beta chains from one sample, sequenced in a study of blood T cells in healthy people across ages. Primed by a sample-barcoded 5' primer and a J-beta primer mix, a second PCR proceeded for 7 to 11 cycles. A single record per CDR3 protein comes from TCRdb applying MiXCR to the 5' RACE reads. The sample shows 1.5 million to 2 million distinct CDR3 sequences, 30% to 40% of them seen only once. The source material was blood. These receptor sequences come from a human donor in good health.

In this sample, this clonotype turned up a few times. The genes are TRBV20-1 and TRBJ2-7, with D tentatively TRBD2 (5 bases). V was trimmed by 6 bases and J by 10 bases, leaving 25 bases between them. The CDR3 is made up of 14 amino acids. In germline, CDR1 is DFQATT, CDR2 SNEGSKA (reference sequence). The CDR3 region has the DNA TGCAGTGCCCCAGATCTGGCGGGCCATACGAAACAGTACTTC. It specifies CSAPDLAGHTKQYF.

This chain uses TRBV12-3 or TRBV12-4 with TRBJ1-1, with D unresolved. This CDR3 contains 13 residues. Trimming took 2 bases from V and 5 from J, leaving 9 bases between them. The CDR3 sequence: CASSLSRATEAFF. The CDR3 nucleotides are TGTGCCAGCAGTTTATCCCGAGCGACTGAAGCTTTCTTT.

This clonotype was found once. One end of the junction varies from germline; a read error may be responsible. The chain recombines TRBV7-8 with TRBJ1-4; 12 bases map to TRBD1. The CDR3 is 19 amino acids. CDR1 and CDR2 (germline): SGHVS, FQNEAQ. The DNA of the CDR3 is TGTGCCAGCAGTTTCACAGGGGGGGGACAGGGGGCATGGAATGAAAAACGGTTTTTT. This gives the protein CASSFTGGGQGAWNEKRFF.

The V gene is TRBV7-9, the J gene TRBJ2-6; 10 positions agree with TRBD1. Germline loops: CDR1 SEHNR, CDR2 FQNEAQ (reference sequence). The length of the CDR3 is 18 residues. After removal of 1 base from V and 0 bases from J, the junction contained 3 bases not matched to a gene. The CDR3 DNA sequence: TGTGCCAGCAGCTTAGGGACAGGGGGGATCTCTGGGGCCAACGTCCTGACTTTC. Translating it yields CASSLGTGGISGANVLTF.

V and J are TRBV20-1 and TRBJ2-3; no definite D call. In germline, CDR1 is DFQATT, CDR2 SNEGSKA (reference sequence). V shed 0 bases and J shed 0 bases, with 10 bases lying between them. This CDR3 spans 15 amino acids. CDR3 amino acids: CSARDFRASTDTQYF. CDR3 nucleotides: TGCAGTGCTAGAGATTTTCGGGCTAGCACAGATACGCAGTATTTT.